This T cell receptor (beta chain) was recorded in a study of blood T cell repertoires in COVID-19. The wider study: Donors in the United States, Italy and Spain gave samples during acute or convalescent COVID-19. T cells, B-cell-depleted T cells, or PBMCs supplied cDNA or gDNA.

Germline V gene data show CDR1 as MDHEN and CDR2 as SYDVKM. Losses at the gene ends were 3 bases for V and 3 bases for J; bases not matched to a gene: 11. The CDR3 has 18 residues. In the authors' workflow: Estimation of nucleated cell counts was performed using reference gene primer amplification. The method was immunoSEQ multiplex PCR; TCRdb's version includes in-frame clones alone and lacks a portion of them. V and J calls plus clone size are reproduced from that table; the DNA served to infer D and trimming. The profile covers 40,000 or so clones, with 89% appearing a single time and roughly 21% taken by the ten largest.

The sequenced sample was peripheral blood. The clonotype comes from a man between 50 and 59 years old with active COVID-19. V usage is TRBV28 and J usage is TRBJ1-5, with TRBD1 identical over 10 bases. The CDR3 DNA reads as TGTGCCAGCAGTTTTTGGAGGGGGACAGGGGAGGACAATCAGCCCCAGCATTTT. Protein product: CASSFWRGTGEDNQPQHF.